These 31 T cell receptor beta chains originate from one sample sequenced in a study of Ad26.COV2.S vaccination and SARS-CoV-2 variants. TCRdb's table, derived via immunoSEQ multiplex PCR, lists solely in-frame clones and lacks some. The sample has a few hundred thousand clones; about four fifths are singletons. Treatment denoted: 15 to 20 received Ad26.COV2.S at low or high dose, single or two shots; 5 received placebo; per-sample allocation not given. Repertoires come from day 63 after the first vaccine or placebo injection. The sequencing here drew on peripheral blood, taken in a trial of Ad26.COV2.S vaccine versus placebo. The receptors were gathered from a person between 18 and 60 years old who received the Ad26.COV2.S COVID-19 vaccine or a placebo.

The chain recombines TRBV6-5 with TRBJ1-6; D is undetermined. V was trimmed by 2 bases and J by 7 bases, leaving 12 bases between them. This CDR3 contains 15 residues. Germline lookup yields CDR1 MNHEY and CDR2 SVGAGI. The CDR3 reads CASSYTSDGNSPLHF. In DNA, the CDR3 is TGTGCCAGCAGTTACACGTCGGACGGAAATTCACCCCTCCACTTT.

The chain links TRBV21-1 to TRBJ1-2. TRBV21-1 is shown as a pseudogene. The CDR3 contains 17 residues. The CDR3 sequence: CASSKALSRVSNYGYTF. As DNA, the CDR3 is TGTGCCAGCAGCAAAGCGCTTTCGAGGGTCTCTAACTATGGCTACACCTTC.

V and J are TRBV11-3 and TRBJ1-1; D is possibly TRBD1 (5 bases). With 5 bases removed from V and 5 bases from J, the gap between germline ends came to 6 bases. This CDR3 has 11 residues. Per germline, CDR1 SGHNT and CDR2 YENEEA. CDR3 region: CASSEGTEAFF. CDR3 in DNA: TGTGCCAGCAGCGAGGGGACTGAAGCTTTCTTT.

The CDR3 spells CASSQDLSQPQHF. In DNA, the CDR3 is TGCGCCAGCAGCCAAGATTTGAGTCAGCCCCAGCATTTT. The rearrangement uses TRBV4-3 and TRBJ1-5; D gene unclear. CDR1 and CDR2 (germline): LGHNA, YSLEER. This CDR3 has 13 residues. Trimming pared 0 bases from V and 6 bases from J, leaving 6 bases between.

This clone was counted once. The rearrangement uses TRBV3-1 (or the pseudogene TRBV3-2) and TRBJ2-1; TRBD2 matches at 7 bases. Germline-derived CDR1 and CDR2 are LGHDT and YNNKEL (reference sequence). This CDR3 contains 15 residues. Trimming took 1 base from V and 4 from J; bases not matched to a gene: 4. This CDR3 is CASSQGSGWYNEQFF. The CDR3 DNA sequence: TGTGCCAGCAGCCAAGGTAGCGGGTGGTACAATGAGCAGTTCTTC.

This sequence joins TRBV18 and TRBJ2-7; 7 bases line up with TRBD2. This CDR3 is built from 16 residues. V shed 3 bases, J shed 3 bases, and the junction held 11 bases outside the gene matches. Germline loops: CDR1 KGHSH, CDR2 LQKENI. The CDR3 reads CASSPSGGSDDYEQYF. DNA of the CDR3: TGTGCCAGCTCACCCAGTGGCGGGAGTGACGACTACGAGCAGTACTTC.

This clone was seen a single time. The chain links TRBV6-5 to TRBJ2-7; maybe TRBD2 (6 bases). Trimming left V 4 bases short and J 7 bases short, with 17 bases between. This CDR3 contains 14 residues. Germline CDR1 reads MNHEY; CDR2 reads SVGAGI. The DNA for the CDR3 is TGTGCCAGCAGTTTATCGGGCGGGGTCTATGAGCAGTACTTC. Encoded protein: CASSLSGGVYEQYF.

The chain joins TRBV4-1 to TRBJ1-1; weak D call: TRBD1 (5 bases). Between the trimmed V and J ends, which lost 6 bases and 1 base, there was a span of 12 bases. Per the germline V gene, CDR1 is MGHRA and CDR2 is YSYEKL. There are 14 residues in the CDR3. In DNA, the CDR3 is TGCGCCAGCAGGGGGGTAGGGGCGAACACTGAAGCTTTCTTT. It encodes CASRGVGANTEAFF.

This clone showed up just once. This chain joins TRBV6-5 and TRBJ1-1; D gene unclear. V was trimmed by 4 bases and J by 7 bases, leaving 13 bases between them. This CDR3 contains 13 residues. CDR1 and CDR2 from the germline V gene are MNHEY and SVGAGI. CDR3 nucleotide sequence: TGTGCCAGCAGTTTAAGGGCCGTTAGTGAAGCTTTCTTT. Translation: CASSLRAVSEAFF.

The chain combines TRBV7-9 with TRBJ1-2, with a possible D match to TRBD1 (6 bases). Trimming removed 6 bases from V and 9 bases from J, with 23 bases in between. The CDR3 spans 15 residues. Germline V gene lookup returns CDR1 SEHNR and CDR2 FQNEAQ (reference sequence). The CDR3 loop is CASRAAVQGSIRYTF. The CDR3 coding sequence is TGTGCCAGCAGAGCCGCGGTACAGGGATCCATTCGCTACACCTTC.

The chain employs TRBV5-4 and TRBJ2-1; no firm D call. Trimming removed 4 bases at V and 10 bases at J, with 15 bases between. CDR3 length equals 13 residues. The V gene's germline CDR1 is SGHNT and CDR2 YYREEE (reference sequence). CDR3 nucleotide sequence: TGTGCCAGCAGCCTAGACCCCCTGAGGGAGCAGTTCTTC. It is translated as CASSLDPLREQFF.

The chain carries TRBV27 and TRBJ1-4; D gene ambiguous. CDR1 is MNHEY and CDR2 is SMNVEV in the germline V gene (reference sequence). This CDR3 contains 15 residues. Trimming removed 2 bases from V and 3 bases from J, with 10 bases in between. The CDR3 DNA follows: TGTGCCAGCAGTTTAATAGTCAGGTCTAATGAAAAACTGTTTTTT. It is translated as CASSLIVRSNEKLFF.

The V gene is TRBV2, the J gene TRBJ2-7, with 12 bases identical to TRBD2. Germline CDR1 reads SNHLY; CDR2 reads FYNNEI. The CDR3 has 16 residues. J was trimmed by 2 bases and V by 4 bases; bases with no gene match: 6. CDR3 DNA: TGTGCCAGCAGTGCAGGGCTAGCGGGAGGGGCCTACGAGCAGTACTTC. Translated, it gives CASSAGLAGGAYEQYF.

The gene calls are TRBV7-9 and TRBJ1-1; no reliable D call. CDR3 size: 16 residues. The V end lost 5 bases, the J end lost 5 bases, and 21 bases lay between the germline ends. Per germline, CDR1 SEHNR and CDR2 FQNEAQ (reference sequence). CDR3 in amino acids: CASSPAAGWVDTEAFF. The DNA of the CDR3 is TGTGCCAGCAGCCCAGCGGCAGGATGGGTGGATACTGAAGCTTTCTTT.

This chain joins TRBV9 and TRBJ1-2, with D perhaps matching TRBD1 (5 bases). From germline, CDR1 is SGDLS and CDR2 YYNGEE. Trimming stripped 3 bases from V and 4 bases from J, with 25 bases between. This CDR3 is 18 amino acids long. The CDR3 loop reads CASSGLKRGQVGGYGYTF. In DNA, the CDR3 is TGTGCCAGCAGCGGATTAAAAAGGGGTCAGGTTGGGGGCTATGGCTACACCTTC. Supplemented by reference TRBV9 and TRBJ1-2, the full variable domain reads DSGVTQTPKHLITATGQRVTLRCSPRSGDLSVYWYQQSLDQGLQFLIQYYNGEERAKGNILERFSAQQFPDLHSELNLSSLELGDSALYFCASSGLKRGQVGGYGYTFGSGTRLTVV.

This clone was observed a few times. This sequence joins TRBV11-2 and TRBJ1-1; 11 nucleotides agree with TRBD1. CDR1 and CDR2 (germline): SGHAT, FQNNGV. CDR3 length equals 13 residues. V shed 7 bases and J 6 bases; nucleotides not matched to a gene: 4. The CDR3 loop is CASMGQGGPEAFF. DNA of the CDR3: TGTGCCAGCATGGGACAGGGGGGCCCTGAAGCTTTCTTT.

J is TRBJ2-6 and V is TRBV6-5; D is ambiguous. Trimming removed 5 bases at V and 0 bases at J, with 8 bases between. The CDR3 contains 15 residues. Per the germline V gene, CDR1 is MNHEY and CDR2 is SVGAGI. The CDR3 loop reads CASSPVNSGANVLTF. For the CDR3, the DNA is TGTGCCAGCAGTCCGGTCAACTCTGGGGCCAACGTCCTGACTTTC.

This rearrangement joins TRBV4-1 to TRBJ1-1; D is uncertain. CDR3 length equals 12 residues. V was shortened by 1 base and J by 3 bases, with 3 bases between the two germline ends. Germline lookup yields CDR1 MGHRA and CDR2 YSYEKL. The CDR3 DNA reads TGCGCCAGCAGCCAAGGACACACTGAAGCTTTCTTT. This codes for CASSQGHTEAFF.

The chain joins TRBV29-1 to TRBJ2-5; D possibly corresponds to TRBD1 (5 bases). V was shortened by 8 bases and J by 0 bases, with 10 bases between the two germline ends. Germline assignment: CDR1 SQVTM and CDR2 ANQGSEA. There are 12 residues in the CDR3. Here the CDR3 DNA reads TGCAGCAAATTGACAGACCAAGAGACCCAGTACTTC. This encodes CSKLTDQETQYF.

The rearrangement joins TRBV5-1 to TRBJ2-7; D gene ambiguous. Trimming took 4 bases from V and 3 from J, leaving 14 bases between them. The germline V gene encodes CDR1 SGHRS and CDR2 YFSETQ. CDR3 length equals 14 residues. In DNA form, the CDR3 reads TGCGCCAGCAGCCCCCGGCCCCTTTTCTACGAGCAGTACTTC. Protein sequence: CASSPRPLFYEQYF.

A few counts support this clone. The J gene is TRBJ1-5, the V gene TRBV12-5; D is undetermined. V gave up 5 bases and J gave up 4 bases, with 24 bases separating them. The germline V gene has CDR1 LGHNT and CDR2 FRNRAP. The CDR3 extends over 18 amino acids. In DNA form, the CDR3 reads TGTGCTAGTGGTCAGAACCCGGACGGAATCGTTGGGAATCAGCCCCAGCATTTT. As protein: CASGQNPDGIVGNQPQHF.

The chain recombines TRBV9 with TRBJ2-3; no definite D call. The V end lost 5 bases, the J end lost 0 bases, and 7 bases lay between the germline ends. Germline V CDR1 and CDR2: SGDLS, YYNGEE. The CDR3 loop spans 13 amino acids. The chain's CDR3 is CASSSASTDTQYF. DNA of the CDR3: TGTGCCAGCAGTTCAGCTAGCACAGATACGCAGTATTTT.

The chain has TRBV21-1 and TRBJ2-7; the table's D call, TRBD1, has no DNA check behind it. TRBV21-1 is noted as a pseudogene. There are 14 residues in the CDR3. CDR3 nucleotide sequence: TGTGCCAGCAGCATCGCCAGGATCTCCTACGAGCAGTACTTC. This codes for CASSIARISYEQYF.

The V and J genes are TRBV7-9 and TRBJ2-1; the D gene is possibly TRBD1 (6 bases). Germline CDR1 is SEHNR and CDR2 is FQNEAQ (reference sequence). CDR3 length: 16 residues. Deletions cut 5 bases from V and 5 bases from J, with 19 bases between. The CDR3 coding sequence is TGTGCCAGCAGCACACCACAGGGAATAAAAGACAATGAGCAGTTCTTC. Its translation is CASSTPQGIKDNEQFF. Full variable domain (outside the CDR3, taken from reference TRBV7-9 and TRBJ2-1): DTGVSQNPRHKITKRGQNVTFRCDPISEHNRLYWYRQTLGQGPEFLTYFQNEAQLEKSRLLSDRFSAERPKGSFSTLEIQRTEQGDSAMYLCASSTPQGIKDNEQFFGPGTRLTVL.

V is TRBV12-3 or TRBV12-4 and J is TRBJ2-3; D not certain. The CDR3 is 12 residues long. The germline V and J ends were trimmed by 2 bases and 12 bases, with 12 bases remaining between them. The CDR3 region has the DNA TGTGCCAGCAGTTTAAGGCAGCCCCATCAGTATTTT. Its protein product is CASSLRQPHQYF.

This chain uses TRBV5-6 with TRBJ2-5, with D possibly being TRBD2 (6 bases). The CDR3 has 15 amino acids. Germline V gene lookup returns CDR1 SGHDT and CDR2 YYEEEE. The germline V and J ends were trimmed by 3 bases and 1 base, with 13 bases remaining between them. The CDR3 bases are TGTGCCAGCAGCTCCGGCCCTAGCGTCCAAGAGACCCAGTACTTC. Its protein product is CASSSGPSVQETQYF.

This chain connects TRBV11-2 to TRBJ1-2, with D possibly TRBD1 on 6 matching bases. V lost 4 bases and J lost 4, with 13 bases in between. CDR1 is SGHAT and CDR2 is FQNNGV in the germline V gene. CDR3 length: 14 residues. The CDR3 region has the DNA TGTGCCAGCAGCTCCCAAGGGGGGTCCTATGGCTACACCTTC. Its protein product is CASSSQGGSYGYTF.

The chain employs TRBV6-2 or TRBV6-3 and TRBJ2-3, with D unclear. V gave up 2 bases and J gave up 6 bases, with 6 bases separating them. The CDR3 contains 12 residues. CDR1 and CDR2 (germline): MNHEY, SVGEGT. CDR3 amino acids: CASSYRRDTQYF. Written as DNA, the CDR3 is TGTGCCAGCAGTTACCGTCGGGATACGCAGTATTTT.

This chain joins TRBV7-9 and TRBJ1-2; the D gene is possibly TRBD1 (6 bases). V was clipped by 2 bases and J by 8 bases, with 12 bases between them. There are 13 residues in the CDR3. In germline, CDR1 is SEHNR, CDR2 FQNEAQ (reference sequence). The CDR3 reads CASSLSQGVGYTF. The CDR3 DNA reads TGTGCCAGCAGCTTATCACAGGGCGTGGGCTACACCTTC. The complete variable domain, with remaining parts taken from reference TRBV7-9 and TRBJ1-2, reads DTGVSQNPRHKITKRGQNVTFRCDPISEHNRLYWYRQTLGQGPEFLTYFQNEAQLEKSRLLSDRFSAERPKGSFSTLEIQRTEQGDSAMYLCASSLSQGVGYTFGSGTRLTVV.

The chain employs TRBV7-2 and TRBJ1-2; no definite D call. Per germline, CDR1 SGHTA and CDR2 FQGNSA. V dropped 2 bases and J dropped 7 bases, with 14 bases sitting between them. The CDR3 spans 14 residues. The CDR3 DNA reads TGTGCCAGCAGCTTAAATCCGGGCACCTCTGGCTACACCTTC. It specifies CASSLNPGTSGYTF.

The chain links TRBV7-9 to TRBJ2-5; D is perhaps TRBD2 (7 bases). The germline V and J ends were trimmed by 2 bases and 5 bases, with 21 bases remaining between them. The germline V gene encodes CDR1 SEHNR and CDR2 FQNEAQ (reference sequence). CDR3 length: 17 amino acids. CDR3 coding DNA: TGTGCCAGCAGCTTAAAACGGCACAGGGAGGGACGGGAGACCCAGTACTTC. It codes for CASSLKRHREGRETQYF.